A single sample is the source of the 9 T cell receptor beta chains below, sequenced in a study of shared clonotypes between healthy human individuals. Profiled with immunoSEQ multiplex PCR; TCRdb holds only in-frame clones, not every one. The table has 600,000 to 750,000 clones, approximately 75% seen once; the top ten hold approximately 1.8%. The sequenced material came from memory CD4+ T cells sorted from blood. Subset: CD45RA-negative fraction. Receptor source: a young woman in good health.

The V and J genes are TRBV29-1 and TRBJ2-2, with D uncertain. From germline, CDR1 is SQVTM and CDR2 ANQGSEA. Trimming removed 4 bases from V and 9 bases from J, with 12 bases in between. The CDR3 totals 12 residues. The CDR3 nucleotides read TGCAGCGTTGGGACCCCCCCCCGGGAGCTGTTTTTT. Translated, it gives CSVGTPPRELFF.

There are many counts of this clone. This chain connects TRBV29-1 to TRBJ2-5; possibly TRBD1 for D (6 bases). The J call is doubtful: the DNA matches TRBJ2-7 better. This CDR3 contains 14 residues. Germline assignment: CDR1 SQVTM and CDR2 ANQGSEA. CDR3 coding DNA: TGCAGCGCAGTGGATACAGGGAGAAACTACGAGCAGTACTTC. Protein: CSAVDTGRNYEQYF.

This sequence joins TRBV11-2 and TRBJ1-4; perhaps TRBD1 as D (5 bases). In germline, CDR1 is SGHAT, CDR2 FQNNGV. The CDR3 runs to 15 residues. V lost 1 base to trimming and J lost 8 bases, with 14 bases between them. CDR3 protein: CASSLAGLDGEKLFF. The CDR3 DNA follows: TGTGCCAGCAGCTTAGCGGGGCTGGACGGCGAAAAACTGTTTTTT. Together with reference TRBV11-2 and TRBJ1-4, the CDR3 gives the full variable domain: EAGVAQSPRYKIIEKRQSVAFWCNPISGHATLYWYQQILGQGPKLLIQFQNNGVVDDSQLPKDRFSAERLKGVDSTLKIQPAKLEDSAVYLCASSLAGLDGEKLFFGSGTQLSVL.

V is TRBV30 and J is TRBJ1-2; D unclear. V lost 0 bases and J lost 0, with 11 bases in between. CDR3 length: 15 amino acids. The germline CDR1 and CDR2 sequences are GTSNPN and SVGIG (reference sequence). CDR3 bases: TGTGCCTGGAGTGTACGGTTTCGGCCTAACTATGGCTACACCTTC. Translating it yields CAWSVRFRPNYGYTF.

The CDR3 sequence: CSVGTRGPGKGYTF. The DNA for the CDR3 is TGCAGCGTCGGAACCAGGGGGCCCGGGAAAGGCTACACCTTC. The genes are TRBV29-1 and TRBJ1-2; 8 bases line up with TRBD1. J gave up 8 bases and V 6 bases, and 14 bases lay outside the gene matches. CDR1 is SQVTM and CDR2 is ANQGSEA in the germline V gene. This CDR3 spans 14 amino acids.

V and J are TRBV5-4 and TRBJ2-2; 7 bases line up with TRBD2. Germline lookup yields CDR1 SGHNT and CDR2 YYREEE (reference sequence). CDR3 length: 16 residues. After removal of 4 bases from V and 1 base from J, the junction contained 7 bases not matched to a gene. The CDR3 DNA sequence: TGTGCCAGCAGCCTGTTCCGGGAGGTGAACACCGGGGAGCTGTTTTTT. Protein: CASSLFREVNTGELFF. The full variable domain, its missing parts supplied by reference TRBV5-4 and TRBJ2-2, is ETGVTQSPTHLIKTRGQQVTLRCSSQSGHNTVSWYQQALGQGPQFIFQYYREEENGRGNFPPRFSGLQFPNYSSELNVNALELDDSALYLCASSLFREVNTGELFFGEGSRLTVL.

This clone was seen once. This chain connects TRBV7-2 to TRBJ2-1, with a weak D call TRBD2 (5 bases). The length of the CDR3 is 15 residues. Trimming took 5 bases from V and 4 from J, leaving 15 bases between them. Germline V gene sequence: CDR1 SGHTA, CDR2 FQGNSA. Here the CDR3 DNA reads TGTGCCAGCAGCCCCGATAGGGCGGGTTACAATGAGCAGTTCTTC. Translation gives CASSPDRAGYNEQFF.

With respect to this clone: Given a much more abundant clone one base away, this may be a read error. This specimen includes other DNA sequences encoding the same CDR3. The V call is TRBV5-1, the J call TRBJ2-1; unclear D gene. The CDR3 is 15 amino acids. Germline CDR1 is SGHRS and CDR2 is YFSETQ. V lost 4 bases and J 0 bases, leaving 11 bases between the germline ends. The CDR3 DNA is TGCGCCAGCAGCATCGACTCGAGCTCCTACAATGAGCAGTTCTTC. It codes for CASSIDSSSYNEQFF.

This clone was counted once. The chain recombines TRBV9 with TRBJ2-3; D is unresolved. Trimming pared 2 bases from V and 4 bases from J, leaving 11 bases between. The CDR3 covers 14 residues. Germline lookup yields CDR1 SGDLS and CDR2 YYNGEE. The CDR3 DNA sequence: TGTGCCAGCAGCGTTATCCCAGCAGCAGATACGCAGTATTTT. Translating it yields CASSVIPAADTQYF.